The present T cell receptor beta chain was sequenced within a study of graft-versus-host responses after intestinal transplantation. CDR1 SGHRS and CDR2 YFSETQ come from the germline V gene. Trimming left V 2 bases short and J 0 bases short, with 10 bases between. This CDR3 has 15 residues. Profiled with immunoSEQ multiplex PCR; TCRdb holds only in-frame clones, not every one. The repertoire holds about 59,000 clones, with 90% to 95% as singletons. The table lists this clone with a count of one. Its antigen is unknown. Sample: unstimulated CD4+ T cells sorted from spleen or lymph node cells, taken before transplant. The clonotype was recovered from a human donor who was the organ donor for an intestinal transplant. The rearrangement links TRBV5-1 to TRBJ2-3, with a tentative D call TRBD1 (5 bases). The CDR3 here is CASSFWTTSTDTQYF. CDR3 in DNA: TGCGCCAGCAGCTTTTGGACAACCAGCACAGATACGCAGTATTTT.